The 23 T cell receptor beta chains reported below all come from one sample, sequenced in a study of regulatory and conventional T cells in RAG deficiency. Clones were read by immunoSEQ multiplex PCR, and TCRdb kept only the in-frame ones, dropping some. The profile shows 7,000 to 9,500 clones, around 94% of them singletons. Blood CD4+ CD25-low CD127-high conventional T cells supplied the genomic DNA template. The sequenced sample was CD4+ effector T cells sorted from blood. Receptor source: a human donor with RAG deficiency presenting as severe combined immunodeficiency.

The chain combines TRBV5-1 with TRBJ2-2; 9 bases are shared with TRBD1. J was trimmed by 6 bases and V by 2 bases; bases with no gene match: 5. The length of the CDR3 is 15 residues. CDR1 is SGHRS, CDR2 YFSETQ, per germline. The CDR3: CASSLRQGGSGELFF. The CDR3 DNA reads as TGCGCCAGCAGCTTACGACAGGGGGGTTCCGGGGAGCTGTTTTTT.

The chain links TRBV30 to TRBJ2-3; D is perhaps TRBD1 (5 bases). Trimming took 1 base from V and 4 from J, leaving 6 bases between them. The CDR3 has 12 residues. Germline V gene lookup returns CDR1 GTSNPN and CDR2 SVGIG (reference sequence). This chain's CDR3 is CAWSARADTQYF. The CDR3 DNA reads as TGTGCCTGGAGTGCCAGGGCAGATACGCAGTATTTT.

This chain uses TRBV6-1 with TRBJ2-7; either TRBD1 or TRBD2 may fit D (5 bases each). The CDR3 is 13 amino acids. Germline V gene lookup returns CDR1 MNHNS and CDR2 SASEGT. Trimming took 5 bases from V and 2 from J, leaving 10 bases between them. The CDR3 coding sequence is TGTGCCAGCAGTCGGGGACGGACCTACGAGCAGTACTTC. It encodes CASSRGRTYEQYF.

The V gene is TRBV27, the J gene TRBJ1-5; D is possibly TRBD1 (6 bases). CDR3 size: 13 residues. Germline loops: CDR1 MNHEY, CDR2 SMNVEV (reference sequence). Trimming took 3 bases from V and 3 from J, leaving 6 bases between them. The CDR3 nucleotides are TGTGCCAGCAGTTTGGGGGCCAATCAGCCCCAGCATTTT. Protein: CASSLGANQPQHF.

This chain links TRBV7-2 with TRBJ2-5; weak D call: TRBD1 (5 bases). The CDR3 is 14 residues long. Trimming cost V 6 bases and J 2 bases, with 13 bases left between them. CDR1 and CDR2 from the germline V gene are SGHTA and FQGNSA. The CDR3 nucleotides read TGTGCCAGCAGGTTGTGGAAGGGGCAAGAGACCCAGTACTTC. Its translation is CASRLWKGQETQYF.

The rearrangement uses TRBV6-1 and TRBJ2-5; 8 nucleotides agree with TRBD1. The CDR3 spans 14 residues. V shed 4 bases, J shed 4 bases, and the junction held 5 bases outside the gene matches. The germline V gene encodes CDR1 MNHNS and CDR2 SASEGT. CDR3 protein: CASSGQGYLETQYF. CDR3 DNA: TGTGCCAGCAGTGGACAGGGGTACTTAGAGACCCAGTACTTC.

The rearrangement links TRBV14 to TRBJ2-4; D remains unclear. Germline V gene lookup returns CDR1 SGHDN and CDR2 FVKESK. V was pared by 0 bases and J by 5 bases, with 8 bases between. The CDR3 length is 14 residues. This CDR3 reads CASSQEAGQNIQYF. CDR3 coding DNA: TGTGCCAGCAGCCAAGAGGCAGGACAAAACATTCAGTACTTC.

The V call is TRBV5-4, the J call TRBJ2-7, with 9 bases fitting TRBD1. The CDR3 extends over 14 amino acids. The germline gives CDR1 SGHNT, CDR2 YYREEE (reference sequence). The V segment lost 1 base and the J segment 4 bases; nucleotides outside the gene matches: 3. CDR3 amino acids: CASSLRDRVYEQYF. CDR3 DNA sequence: TGTGCCAGCAGCTTGAGGGACAGGGTATACGAGCAGTACTTC.

This clone was detected a few times. This chain joins TRBV15 and TRBJ2-7, with D uncertain. V lost 5 bases to trimming and J lost 3 bases, with 20 bases between them. Germline V gene data show CDR1 as LNHNV and CDR2 as YYDKDF (reference sequence). The CDR3 contains 16 residues. CDR3 residues: CATSPDPTAVSYEQYF. In DNA, the CDR3 is TGTGCCACCAGCCCAGATCCGACGGCAGTCAGCTACGAGCAGTACTTC.

The chain joins TRBV7-9 to TRBJ2-3, with 14 bases identical to TRBD2. The CDR3 loop spans 14 amino acids. The germline V gene has CDR1 SEHNR and CDR2 FQNEAQ (reference sequence). The CDR3 region has the DNA TGTGGGACTAGCGGGAGGTCTAGCACAGATACGCAGTATTTT. Encoded protein: CGTSGRSSTDTQYF.

The chain joins TRBV30 to TRBJ2-5; a possible D gene is TRBD1 (6 bases). The germline V gene encodes CDR1 GTSNPN and CDR2 SVGIG (reference sequence). The germline V and J ends were trimmed by 0 bases and 2 bases, with 7 bases remaining between them. CDR3 length: 13 amino acids. CDR3 sequence: CAWSVGTQETQYF. DNA of the CDR3: TGTGCCTGGAGTGTAGGGACACAAGAGACCCAGTACTTC.

CDR3 DNA sequence: TGTGCCACCAGCAGAGATCAGGGGGCTGGAAACACCATATATTTT. Protein product: CATSRDQGAGNTIYF. The chain uses TRBV15 and TRBJ1-3; 7 bases are shared with TRBD1. The CDR3 consists of 15 residues. The J segment lost 2 bases and the V segment lost 0 bases, leaving 1 base of the junction unmatched. CDR1 is LNHNV and CDR2 is YYDKDF in the germline V gene (reference sequence). The full variable domain, in which reference TRBV15 and TRBJ1-3 provide the parts outside the CDR3, is DAMVIQNPRYQVTQFGKPVTLSCSQTLNHNVMYWYQQKSSQAPKLLFHYYDKDFNNEADTPDNFQSRRPNTSFCFLDIRSPGLGDTAMYLCATSRDQGAGNTIYFGEGSWLTVV.

The V call is TRBV5-1, the J call TRBJ2-2; maybe TRBD2 (6 bases). V lost 5 bases to trimming and J lost 4 bases, with 18 bases between them. The germline gives CDR1 SGHRS, CDR2 YFSETQ. The CDR3 runs to 16 residues. CDR3 protein: CASSLTGLRGTGELFF. The CDR3, as DNA: TGCGCCAGCAGTTTGACGGGACTGCGAGGCACCGGGGAGCTGTTTTTT.

V usage is TRBV4-3 and J usage is TRBJ2-3, with 10 bases matching TRBD1. The V gene end was trimmed by 5 bases and the J gene end by 3 bases; junction bases not matched to a gene: 11. Germline CDR1 reads LGHNA; CDR2 reads YSLEER. This CDR3 spans 17 amino acids. The CDR3 spells CASSYLLRDRGTDTQYF. CDR3 in DNA: TGCGCCAGCAGCTATCTTCTCCGGGACAGGGGTACAGATACGCAGTATTTT.

The genes are TRBV7-9 and TRBJ2-5, with D unclear. Trimming stripped 3 bases from V and 1 base from J, with 0 bases between. This CDR3 has 11 amino acids. In germline, CDR1 is SEHNR, CDR2 FQNEAQ (reference sequence). CDR3 sequence reads: CASSFQETQYF. CDR3 sequence (DNA): TGTGCCAGCAGCTTCCAAGAGACCCAGTACTTC. Filled out from reference TRBV7-9 and TRBJ2-5, the complete variable domain reads DTGVSQNPRHKITKRGQNVTFRCDPISEHNRLYWYRQTLGQGPEFLTYFQNEAQLEKSRLLSDRFSAERPKGSFSTLEIQRTEQGDSAMYLCASSFQETQYFGPGTRLLVL.

V usage is TRBV10-1 and J usage is TRBJ2-5; weak D call: TRBD1 (6 bases). The CDR3 runs to 14 residues. V was trimmed by 0 bases and J by 5 bases, leaving 10 bases between them. CDR1 is WNHNN and CDR2 is SYGVQD in the germline V gene (reference sequence). CDR3 residues: CASSESQGQETQYF. CDR3 nucleotides: TGCGCCAGCAGTGAGTCCCAGGGGCAGGAGACCCAGTACTTC.

This clone was found once. The genes are TRBV11-2 and TRBJ1-2, with D perhaps TRBD1 (6 bases). The V gene's germline CDR1 is SGHAT and CDR2 FQNNGV. This CDR3 has 14 residues. Trimming stripped 5 bases from V and 2 bases from J, with 12 bases between. The CDR3 DNA is TGTGCCAGCAGCCAATATACAGGGAACTATGGCTACACCTTC. Its protein product is CASSQYTGNYGYTF.

The rearrangement uses TRBV7-2 and TRBJ2-5, with D perhaps given as TRBD1 or TRBD2 (6 bases each). CDR3 length: 15 amino acids. V was cut by 2 bases and J by 5 bases, with 15 bases left in between. The germline gives CDR1 SGHTA, CDR2 FQGNSA. CDR3 bases: TGTGCCAGCAGCTTAATGTGGGGGGCAGGGGAGACCCAGTACTTC. The encoded protein is CASSLMWGAGETQYF.

V and J are TRBV25-1 and TRBJ2-3; possibly TRBD1 or TRBD2 for D (6 bases each). CDR1 and CDR2 from the germline V gene are MGHDK and SYGVNS. CDR3 length: 14 residues. V lost 3 bases, J lost 4 bases, and 11 bases lay in between. The DNA for the CDR3 is TGTGCCAGCAGTGACGGGGGCGCAGCAGATACGCAGTATTTT. It encodes CASSDGGAADTQYF.

V usage is TRBV7-3 and J usage is TRBJ2-2; D possibly corresponds to TRBD1 (6 bases). V lost 5 bases, J lost 1 base, and 14 bases lay in between. The CDR3 contains 16 residues. Germline CDR1 and CDR2: SGHTA and FQGTGA. CDR3 sequence: CASSPGWGLNTGELFF. The CDR3 DNA follows: TGTGCCAGCAGCCCCGGATGGGGGCTGAACACCGGGGAGCTGTTTTTT.

The rearrangement links TRBV4-1 to TRBJ2-5; a weak D match, TRBD1 (5 bases). This CDR3 has 16 residues. V lost 0 bases and J lost 1, with 12 bases in between. Germline V lookup: CDR1 MGHRA, CDR2 YSYEKL. CDR3 sequence reads: CASSQEGAGIQETQYF. The DNA of the CDR3 is TGCGCCAGCAGCCAAGAAGGGGCAGGGATCCAAGAGACCCAGTACTTC.

This clone was recorded once. This chain uses TRBV5-1 with TRBJ2-2; D is possibly TRBD1 (6 bases). The CDR3 consists of 16 residues. CDR1 SGHRS and CDR2 YFSETQ come from the germline V gene. Trimming stripped 0 bases from V and 4 bases from J, with 13 bases between. This chain's CDR3 is CASSLVGGEGTGELFF. CDR3 bases: TGCGCCAGCAGCTTGGTAGGGGGAGAGGGCACCGGGGAGCTGTTTTTT.

V usage is TRBV20-1 and J usage is TRBJ2-7; the match to TRBD1 covers 7 bases. CDR1 and CDR2 from the germline V gene are DFQATT and SNEGSKA (reference sequence). The CDR3 is 11 amino acids. With V trimmed by 5 bases and J by 4 bases, 2 bases remained unmatched. Here the CDR3 reads CSASQGYEQYF. The CDR3 region has the DNA TGCAGTGCTTCACAGGGGTACGAGCAGTACTTC.